Listed below are T cell receptor beta chains from one sample, sequenced in a study of blood T cell repertoires in COVID-19. Sequenced by immunoSEQ multiplex PCR; TCRdb stores in-frame clones only, minus some. The sample shows fewer than 300,000 clones, about four fifths of them seen only once. The sample was peripheral blood. These receptor sequences come from a woman aged 45 to 65 who had recovered from COVID-19. CDR3s include the opening cysteine and the closing phenylalanine or tryptophan. The D gene is left open where the match is weak. Part of the rows lack a size; the others show once, few, many or a class for expanded clones.

size: NA; J: TRBJ1-1; V: TRBV5-4; D: TRBD1; DNA: TGTGCCAGCAGCATAGGACAGGAGCGTGAAGCTTTCTTT; CDR3: CASSIGQEREAFF
size: once; J: TRBJ1-6; V: TRBV10-3; D: TRBD1; DNA: TGTGCCATCAGTGGGGACAGGGGGCTTTCACCCCTCCACTTT; CDR3: CAISGDRGLSPLHF
size: NA; J: TRBJ2-5; V: TRBV5-1; D: TRBD1; DNA: TGCGCCAGCAGCTTGGTCACAGGGGGCTATGAGACCCAGTACTTC; CDR3: CASSLVTGGYETQYF
size: NA; J: TRBJ1-2; V: TRBV5-4; D: NA; DNA: TGTGCCAGCAGCTTGGGTTCGGGGTCAGTGGCTGGCTACACCTTC; CDR3: CASSLGSGSVAGYTF
size: NA; J: TRBJ1-2; V: TRBV28; D: NA; DNA: TGTGCCAGCAGTCTAGGGGTGTCCGACTATGGCTACACCTTC; CDR3: CASSLGVSDYGYTF
size: NA; J: TRBJ1-6; V: TRBV7-2; D: NA; DNA: TGTGCCAGCAACCACAGGGCCCACCACCACCCCTTCTATAATTCACCCCTCCACTTT; CDR3: CASNHRAHHHPFYNSPLHF
size: NA; J: TRBJ1-1; V: TRBV15; D: NA; DNA: TGTGCCACCAGCAGAGGAGAGGGCCCCATTTTCAACACTGAAGCTTTCTTT; CDR3: CATSRGEGPIFNTEAFF
size: NA; J: TRBJ1-2; V: TRBV28; D: TRBD1; DNA: TGTGCCAGCATACCCGGGACAGGGGGCCGGGGCTACACCTTC; CDR3: CASIPGTGGRGYTF
size: NA; J: TRBJ2-1; V: TRBV18; D: NA; DNA: TGTGCCAGCTCACTTAACAGGGACAATGAGCAGTTCTTC; CDR3: CASSLNRDNEQFF
size: NA; J: TRBJ1-1; V: TRBV6-5; D: TRBD1; DNA: TGTGCCAGCAGACCCCAGGACAGGAGGACTGAAGCTTTCTTT; CDR3: CASRPQDRRTEAFF
size: NA; J: TRBJ2-3; V: TRBV6-5; D: TRBD2; DNA: TGTGCCAGCAGGTATTCTAGCGGGTCCACAGATACGCAGTATTTT; CDR3: CASRYSSGSTDTQYF
size: NA; J: TRBJ2-5; V: TRBV7-2; D: NA; DNA: TGTGCCAGCAGCTTAGATCCCCGGCAAGAGACCCAGTACTTC; CDR3: CASSLDPRQETQYF
size: NA; J: TRBJ1-1; V: TRBV19; D: NA; DNA: TGTGCCAGTAGTATTCAGGGGAGGAACACTGAAGCTTTCTTT; CDR3: CASSIQGRNTEAFF
size: NA; J: TRBJ2-2; V: TRBV7-2; D: NA; DNA: TGTGCCAGCAGCCCACACCCGGCAGGGGTCTCCGGGGAGCTGTTTTTT; CDR3: CASSPHPAGVSGELFF
size: once; J: TRBJ2-7; V: TRBV29-1; D: TRBD2; DNA: TGCAGCGTTGAACTAATAGGGACTAGCGGGAGCGGGTCCTACGAGCAGTACTTC; CDR3: CSVELIGTSGSGSYEQYF
size: NA; J: TRBJ2-7; V: TRBV7-2; D: NA; DNA: TGTGCCAGCAGCTCTCACAGCTCCGCTCCCCAGCCCTACGAGCAGTACTTC; CDR3: CASSSHSSAPQPYEQYF
size: NA; J: TRBJ2-1; V: TRBV9; D: TRBD2; DNA: TGTGCCAGCAGCGCGCCGGGACTAGCATCCAGTAGCAGGGAGGATGAGCAGTTCTTC; CDR3: CASSAPGLASSSREDEQFF
size: NA; J: TRBJ1-4; V: TRBV25-1; D: TRBD1; DNA: TGTGCCAGCAAACAGGGGAATGAAAAACTGTTTTTT; CDR3: CASKQGNEKLFF
size: NA; J: TRBJ1-6; V: TRBV15; D: TRBD1; DNA: TGTGCCACCAGCAGAGAATATGGACAGGGGCCTTCACCCCTCCACTTT; CDR3: CATSREYGQGPSPLHF
size: NA; J: TRBJ2-5; V: TRBV7-2; D: NA; DNA: TGTGCCAGCAGCTTAGACGGCGGGGTAAGGGTGGAGACCCAGTACTTC; CDR3: CASSLDGGVRVETQYF
size: NA; J: TRBJ1-1; V: TRBV9; D: NA; DNA: TGTGCCAGCAGCGTATCACAGGGCCGCGGTAAGGCTTTCTTT; CDR3: CASSVSQGRGKAFF
size: once; J: TRBJ1-4; V: TRBV19; D: TRBD1; DNA: TGTGCCAGTAGTCGGCCCACAGGGGTCGTGGACGAAAAACTGTTTTTT; CDR3: CASSRPTGVVDEKLFF
size: NA; J: TRBJ2-4; V: TRBV28; D: NA; DNA: TGTGCCAGCAGCTCAAGTTCGGCAGGGAAAAACATTCAGTACTTC; CDR3: CASSSSSAGKNIQYF
size: NA; J: TRBJ2-5; V: TRBV7-9; D: NA; DNA: TGTGCCAGCAGCTCATCCGGACTAGAGACCCAGTACTTC; CDR3: CASSSSGLETQYF
size: NA; J: TRBJ1-1; V: TRBV11-1; D: TRBD1; DNA: TGTGCCAGCAGCTCGTGGGACAGGTCCATGAACACTGAAGCTTTCTTT; CDR3: CASSSWDRSMNTEAFF
size: NA; J: TRBJ2-3; V: TRBV7-2; D: NA; DNA: TGTGCCAGCAGCTCCTATAGTCCTACAGATACGCAGTATTTT; CDR3: CASSSYSPTDTQYF
size: NA; J: TRBJ2-5; V: TRBV5-1; D: NA; DNA: TGCGCCAGCAGCGTGGTAGGGGCCGAGGAGACCCAGTACTTC; CDR3: CASSVVGAEETQYF
size: NA; J: TRBJ1-2; V: TRBV7-2; D: TRBD1; DNA: TGTGCCAGCAGCCCCTTCGACGGAGGGACAGCTTACTATGGCTACACCTTC; CDR3: CASSPFDGGTAYYGYTF
size: NA; J: TRBJ2-7; V: TRBV12-5; D: NA; DNA: TGTGCTAGTGGTCCAGGGGACACCTACGAGCAGTACTTC; CDR3: CASGPGDTYEQYF
size: once; J: TRBJ2-7; V: TRBV4-3; D: NA; DNA: TGCGCCAGCAGCCAAGACCTGGCAGGGAGGGAGCAGTACTTC; CDR3: CASSQDLAGREQYF
size: NA; J: TRBJ2-3; V: TRBV18; D: NA; DNA: TGTGCCAGCTCACCTACAGGCACAGATACGCAGTATTTT; CDR3: CASSPTGTDTQYF
size: NA; J: TRBJ2-1; V: TRBV7-9; D: TRBD1; DNA: TGTGCCAGCAGACCCTCCGGGACAGAGTACAATGAGCAGTTCTTC; CDR3: CASRPSGTEYNEQFF
size: NA; J: TRBJ2-5; V: TRBV18; D: NA; DNA: TGTGCCAGCTCGCCGAGGGCTCCCCGGGAGACCCAGTACTTC; CDR3: CASSPRAPRETQYF
size: NA; J: TRBJ2-1; V: TRBV10-3; D: TRBD2; DNA: TGTGCCATCAGGGGCGGGACTAGCGGGAGTGAGCAGTTCTTC; CDR3: CAIRGGTSGSEQFF
size: NA; J: TRBJ2-5; V: TRBV4-3; D: TRBD1; DNA: TGCGCCAGCAGCCAAGAATGGACAGGGGCGCGGGAGACCCAGTACTTC; CDR3: CASSQEWTGARETQYF
size: NA; J: TRBJ2-3; V: TRBV2; D: TRBD2; DNA: TGTGCCAGCAGTGCGCTCACTAGCGGGCTACTCACAGATACGCAGTATTTT; CDR3: CASSALTSGLLTDTQYF
size: NA; J: TRBJ2-5; V: TRBV5-1; D: TRBD2; DNA: TGCGCCAGCAGCTTCCTAGCGGAAGAGACCCAGTACTTC; CDR3: CASSFLAEETQYF
size: NA; J: TRBJ2-1; V: TRBV1; D: NA; DNA: TGCACCAGCAGCCAAGAATTCTACCGGGACAGGTTATGCCCCCCCCTCATCTTC; CDR3: CTSSQEFYRDRLCPPLIF
size: NA; J: TRBJ1-5; V: TRBV21-1; D: NA; DNA: TGTGCCAGCAGCACTTTATTTGCGGGACCGGAGCCCCAGCATTTT; CDR3: CASSTLFAGPEPQHF
size: few; J: TRBJ2-2; V: TRBV6-2/TRBV6-3; D: TRBD2; DNA: TGTGCCAGCAGTTCTAGCGGGAGGGACACCGGGGAGCTGTTTTTT; CDR3: CASSSSGRDTGELFF
size: NA; J: TRBJ1-6; V: TRBV28; D: NA; DNA: TGTGCCAGCAGTTTACGGCGGGAATCACCCCTCCACTTT; CDR3: CASSLRRESPLHF
size: NA; J: TRBJ1-4; V: TRBV10-3; D: TRBD1; DNA: TGTGCCATCAGAGCAGGGGGCCTTAATGAAAAACTGTTTTTT; CDR3: CAIRAGGLNEKLFF
size: NA; J: TRBJ2-3; V: TRBV4-1; D: NA; DNA: TGCGCCAGCAGTTCTGGGAGGGGGATACTAGGAGAGGGCACAGATACGCAGTATTTT; CDR3: CASSSGRGILGEGTDTQYF
size: NA; J: TRBJ2-3; V: TRBV4-3; D: TRBD1; DNA: TGCGCCAGCAGCCAAGATCTTACCGGGACAGGGGGCACAGATACGCAGTATTTT; CDR3: CASSQDLTGTGGTDTQYF
size: NA; J: TRBJ2-7; V: TRBV5-1; D: TRBD1; DNA: TGCGCCAGCAGCTTGGCTCCGGGACAGGGTCGGGAACACGAGCAGTACTTC; CDR3: CASSLAPGQGREHEQYF
size: once; J: TRBJ2-7; V: TRBV11-2; D: TRBD1; DNA: TGTGCCAGCAGCGTCGGACAGGGGGTCTACGAGCAGTACTTC; CDR3: CASSVGQGVYEQYF
size: NA; J: TRBJ1-6; V: TRBV18; D: NA; DNA: TGTGCCAGCTCACCACCACCGGGTTCACCCCTCCACTTT; CDR3: CASSPPPGSPLHF
size: NA; J: TRBJ2-5; V: TRBV5-4; D: TRBD1; DNA: TGTGCCAGCAGCATGGGACAGGGGAAGGGTACCCAGTACTTC; CDR3: CASSMGQGKGTQYF